This T cell receptor (beta chain) stems from a study of human T cells and chemical hapten exposure. Whole-study context: Patches with 0.01% DPC went on the upper back, and the tests were read at 6 days.

Specified time point: pre-sensitization, week 0. Treatment of the sample: therapeutic diphenylcyclopropenone sensitization with weekly scalp DPC. Those who donated were patients with alopecia, 18 to 70 years of age, and suitable for DPC. The study, taken as a whole, reports: Expanded TCRs produced significantly more large CDR3 similarity clusters than controls did.

TCRdb re-analysed the RACE reads in MiXCR, keeping a single row per CDR3 protein. The sample yields tens of thousands of distinct CDR3 sequences, over 9.5% seen once. Per germline, CDR1 KGHSH and CDR2 LQKENI. CDR3 length: 11 amino acids. The V end was cut by 6 bases, the J end by 4 bases, with 5 bases between. This clonotype was seen a few times. Its antigen is as yet unknown. This clonotype was obtained from a man aged 25 to 40 with alopecia areata. Some clones in this sample may be carry-over from other donors' samples. The sample was whole blood, taken in connection with sensitization to the hapten diphenylcyclopropenone (DPC). The chain joins TRBV18 to TRBJ2-3; D call uncertain. The CDR3 DNA follows: TGTGCCAGCTCTGCTCCAGATACGCAGTATTTT. Protein sequence: CASSAPDTQYF.